The clone carrying this T cell receptor beta chain has at least ten counts. What it recognizes is unknown. The data originate from a study of T cell repertoires in cytomegalovirus infection. From germline, CDR1 is MNHEY and CDR2 SMNVEV (reference sequence). The CDR3 sequence is 13 residues long. V was shortened by 6 bases and J by 3 bases, with 11 bases between the two germline ends. A single record per CDR3 protein comes from TCRdb applying MiXCR to the reads. The sample yields 400,000 to 550,000 distinct CDR3 sequences, 11% seen once. Study results and caveats: Based on cumulative public TCR beta family frequency, carriers of CMV plus the relevant HLA were identified.

The chain carries TRBV27 and TRBJ1-1; D is possibly TRBD1 (6 bases). The sample was PBMCs. This TCR came from a human donor in good health (CMV status not recorded). Some clones in this sample may be carry-over from other donors' samples. CDR3 DNA: TGTGCCAGCAGCTTGTACAGGGACACTGAAGCTTTCTTT. Its protein product is CASSLYRDTEAFF.